Given below is one T cell receptor (beta chain) in context. Antigen unknown. This sample was taken from a study of OX40 agonist ivuxolimab in advanced cancers. Sequenced by immunoSEQ multiplex PCR; TCRdb stores in-frame clones only, minus some. The sample has tens of thousands of clones; roughly 87% are singletons. General observations from the study: The study found among the lowest clonal expansion in partial responders at 0.1-3.0 mg/kg. Expanded clones tended on average to be more numerous among CD8+ T cells than CD4+. Within 6 weeks, CD4+ and CD8+ blood T cells expanded clonally at 0.1 to 3.0 mg/kg.

CDR3 length equals 11 residues. Germline CDR1 reads MNHEY; CDR2 reads SMNVEV (reference sequence). Trimming took 3 bases from V and 11 from J, leaving 10 bases between them. Autoimmune disease history or systemic immunosuppression led to patient exclusion. The origin of this receptor is an adult with an advanced solid tumor such as melanoma, head and neck, liver or kidney cancer. The material sequenced was CD4+ or CD8+ T cells sorted from blood, taken in a trial of the OX40 agonist ivuxolimab. The chain employs TRBV27 and TRBJ1-1; D perhaps matches TRBD1 (5 bases). The CDR3 loop is CASSFGTRAFF. In nucleotides, the CDR3 is TGTGCCAGCAGTTTCGGGACTAGGGCTTTCTTT.